These T cell receptor beta chains were read from a single sample in a study of shared clonotypes between healthy human individuals. The repertoire was sequenced with immunoSEQ multiplex PCR; TCRdb's copy has only in-frame clones and lacks some. The repertoire consists of more than 2 million clones, with roughly 96% occurring once and the leading ten covering 0.1% to 0.15%. Sequences were obtained from naive CD4+ T cells sorted from blood. These receptors all come from a man younger than 35 in good health. CDR3s include the opening cysteine and the closing phenylalanine or tryptophan. The order of the fields is V gene, CDR3 protein.

TRBV5-4 CASSLATELAAFF
TRBV7-3 CASSLIPASGTDTQYF
TRBV11-2 CASITVSGNSDGELFF
TRBV4-2 CASSQAGTQEVIQYF
TRBV12-5 CASGLVLGTSPYEQYF
TRBV6-1 CASSEGLGNTYEQYF
TRBV6-1 CASRTGQTLNTEAFF
TRBV18 CASSPGAENEKLFF
TRBV28 CASSSETGRPSVGGNNEQFF
TRBV6-5 CASSYSWETQYF
TRBV6-5 CASSSQRQVVEQYF
TRBV9 CASSPWTGDSGNTIYF
TRBV2 CASSEGPSGRADDEQYF
TRBV19 CASNFGVVQPQHF
TRBV10-3 CAISESPRGRGGVQETQYF
TRBV19 CASMTASSGGSYNEQFF
TRBV7-9 CASALAGGPNEQFF
TRBV9 CASREGRKDTGELFF
TRBV7-2 CASSLGWTGVTNEKLFF
TRBV7-3 CASSSIQGSGAFF
TRBV10-1 CASSESGEVGRAGTQYF
TRBV5-1 CASSPREGASSYNEQFF
TRBV9 CASSVEAGGAVDEQYF
TRBV27 CASSQGPQYNSPLHF
TRBV18 CASSPGWGQGYEQYF
TRBV18 CASSLSTGEATGQYF
TRBV7-2 CASREGAGRISDTQYF
TRBV28 CASSQKTSGAYNEQFF
TRBV10-3 CATTPGTSGYNEQFF
TRBV18 CASSSSDRGKTQYF
TRBV5-4 CASSLDRGWETQYF
TRBV11-2 CASSLGRSGGWYEQYF
TRBV21-1 CASSKEGTNSGELFF
TRBV5-1 CASSLVTGGRTEAFF
TRBV2 CASSAAGRSGNTIYF
TRBV7-2 CASSLSLLYTEAFF
TRBV2 CASSETSYEQYF
TRBV6-5 CASSYSGLASQETQYF
TRBV5-1 CASSLESSPSNQPQHF
TRBV5-1 CASSLPSGGGGDTQYF
TRBV28 CASRGGTYEQYF
TRBV5-4 CASSYGTGGIGELFF
TRBV6-6 CASSKPDRVIYEQYF
TRBV5-1 CASSPWTDSGRIQYF
TRBV29-1 CSVEAALTPYEQYF
TRBV28 CASIGTSRTGELFF
TRBV5-6 CASSLFVTARDSPLHF